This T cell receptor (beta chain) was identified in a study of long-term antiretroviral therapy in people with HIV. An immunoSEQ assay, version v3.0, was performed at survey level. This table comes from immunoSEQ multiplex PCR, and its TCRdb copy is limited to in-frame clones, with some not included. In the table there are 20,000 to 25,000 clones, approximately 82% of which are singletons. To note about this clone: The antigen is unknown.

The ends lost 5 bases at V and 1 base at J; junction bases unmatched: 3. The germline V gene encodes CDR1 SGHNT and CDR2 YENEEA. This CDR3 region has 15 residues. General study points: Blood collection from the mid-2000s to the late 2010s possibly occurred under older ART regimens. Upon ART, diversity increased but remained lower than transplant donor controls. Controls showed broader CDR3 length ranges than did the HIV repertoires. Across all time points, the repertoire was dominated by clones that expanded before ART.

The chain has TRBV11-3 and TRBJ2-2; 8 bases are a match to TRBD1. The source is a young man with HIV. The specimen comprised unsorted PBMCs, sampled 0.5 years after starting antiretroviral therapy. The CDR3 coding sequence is TGTGCCAGCAGCCCAGGGGGCCAGAACACCGGGGAGCTGTTTTTT. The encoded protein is CASSPGGQNTGELFF.